This TCR beta chain was identified during a study of T cell repertoires in cytomegalovirus infection. Background on the study: Both recently identified HLA-C-restricted and well-studied HLA-B-restricted CMV epitopes were used in the study. It was the public TCR beta signatures that indicated both CMV infection and matching HLA type. Study findings and constraints: Cumulative public TCR beta family frequency identified CMV carriers with the relevant HLA.

This clonotype was picked up many times. Its cognate antigen is unknown. The ends lost 0 bases at V and 4 bases at J; junction bases unmatched: 7. This CDR3 comprises 16 residues. Germline loops: CDR1 MGHRA, CDR2 YSYEKL. TCRdb fed the reads into MiXCR, producing one record per CDR3 protein. Among about 890,000 distinct CDR3 sequences listed, about 33% were seen once. The chain recombines TRBV4-1 with TRBJ2-5, with 8 bases that match TRBD2. The TCR was taken from a human donor in good health (CMV status not recorded). Some clones in this sample may be carry-over from other donors' samples. The sequences come from cultured CD8+ T cells from PBMCs, collected from culture after CMV antigen stimulation. CDR3 protein: CASSQDKSGGPETQYF. CDR3 DNA: TGCGCCAGCAGCCAAGATAAGTCGGGGGGGCCAGAGACCCAGTACTTC.